The 3 T cell receptor beta chains below were found in one sample sequenced in a study of blood T cell repertoires in COVID-19. The assay was immunoSEQ multiplex PCR, and TCRdb's table has in-frame clones only and misses some. The sample consists of approximately 300,000 clones, around 87% of them appearing once. Sample: peripheral blood. These receptors all come from a woman between 50 and 59 years old who had recovered from COVID-19.

V usage is TRBV9 and J usage is TRBJ1-2; 11 bases map to TRBD1. The CDR3 runs 15 residues. Germline CDR1 reads SGDLS; CDR2 reads YYNGEE. V gave up 6 bases and J gave up 5 bases; unmatched junction bases: 9. This chain's CDR3 is CASTPSWDRGYGYTF. In DNA, the CDR3 is TGTGCCAGCACGCCTTCCTGGGACAGGGGGTATGGCTACACCTTC.

This clone occurred once. V is TRBV29-1 and J is TRBJ1-1; D call uncertain. The CDR3 extends over 11 amino acids. Germline CDR1 SQVTM, CDR2 ANQGSEA. With 6 bases removed from V and 4 bases from J, the gap between germline ends came to 9 bases. The CDR3 region has the DNA TGCAGCGTCAAACGGGGCACTGAAGCTTTCTTT. Protein: CSVKRGTEAFF.

The V gene is TRBV29-1, the J gene TRBJ1-1; TRBD1 might be the D (6 bases). Germline CDR1 and CDR2: SQVTM and ANQGSEA. The CDR3 has 12 amino acids. The ends were cut back, 6 bases at V and 4 bases at J, with 12 bases in the middle. CDR3: CSVVGGATEAFF. CDR3 coding DNA: TGCAGCGTCGTGGGGGGGGCCACTGAAGCTTTCTTT.